This entry concerns a single T cell receptor beta chain. No antigen is known for it. The CDR3 sequence is 15 residues long. The germline gives CDR1 DFQATT, CDR2 SNEGSKA (reference sequence). The trim removed 3 bases at V and 1 base at J, leaving 2 bases unmatched. Specified treatment: approximately 9-day PBMC culture with coronavirus spike peptide pools or control peptides (ViraFEST assay). ViraFEST expanded antigen-specific T cells with peptide pools, then sequenced TCRs. The data are from a study of vaccination and CD4 T cells after COVID-19. Cultured CD4+ T cells had their DNA profiled by the Oncomine TCR Beta short-read assay. A single record per CDR3 protein comes from TCRdb applying MiXCR to the PCR reads. The profile shows roughly 26,000 distinct CDR3 sequences, under 70% of them singletons.

This clonotype originated in a human donor who had recovered from COVID-19. The chain links TRBV20-1 to TRBJ2-2, with 10 bases lining up with TRBD2. The sequencing sample was made of CD4+ T cells from blood, cultured in vitro. CDR3 loop: CSASPSGRNTGELFF. DNA for the CDR3: TGCAGTGCTAGCCCTAGCGGGAGGAACACCGGGGAGCTGTTTTTT.